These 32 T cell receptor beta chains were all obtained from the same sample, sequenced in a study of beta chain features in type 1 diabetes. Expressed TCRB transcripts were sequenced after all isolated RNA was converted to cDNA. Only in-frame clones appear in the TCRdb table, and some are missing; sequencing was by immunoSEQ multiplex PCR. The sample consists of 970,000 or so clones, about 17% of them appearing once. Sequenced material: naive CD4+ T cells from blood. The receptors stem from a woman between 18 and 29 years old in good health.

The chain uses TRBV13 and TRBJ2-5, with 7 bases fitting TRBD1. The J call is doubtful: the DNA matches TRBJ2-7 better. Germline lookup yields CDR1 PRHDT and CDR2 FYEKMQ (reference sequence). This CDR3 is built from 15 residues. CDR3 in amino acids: CASSNRRQGLDEQYF. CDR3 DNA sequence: TGTGCCAGCAGCAACCGACGACAGGGTCTCGACGAGCAGTACTTC.

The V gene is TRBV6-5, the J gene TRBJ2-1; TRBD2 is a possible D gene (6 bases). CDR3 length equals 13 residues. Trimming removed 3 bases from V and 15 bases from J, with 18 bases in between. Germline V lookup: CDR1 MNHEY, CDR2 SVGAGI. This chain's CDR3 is CASSYFSPRERFF. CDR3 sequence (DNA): TGTGCCAGCAGTTATTTCTCACCGCGGGAACGGTTCTTC.

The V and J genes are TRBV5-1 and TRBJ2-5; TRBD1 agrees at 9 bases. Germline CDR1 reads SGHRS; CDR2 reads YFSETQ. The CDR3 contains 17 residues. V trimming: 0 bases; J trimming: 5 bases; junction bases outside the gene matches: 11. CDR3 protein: CASSLVLGQGILETQYF. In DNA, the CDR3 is TGCGCCAGCAGCTTGGTGCTAGGACAGGGGATTTTGGAGACCCAGTACTTC.

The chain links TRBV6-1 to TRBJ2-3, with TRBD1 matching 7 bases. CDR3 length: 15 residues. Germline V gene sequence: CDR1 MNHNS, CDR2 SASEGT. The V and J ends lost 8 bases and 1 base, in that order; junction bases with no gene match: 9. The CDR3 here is CASGNRDSRTDTQYF. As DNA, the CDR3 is TGTGCCAGCGGAAACCGGGACAGTCGCACAGATACGCAGTATTTT.

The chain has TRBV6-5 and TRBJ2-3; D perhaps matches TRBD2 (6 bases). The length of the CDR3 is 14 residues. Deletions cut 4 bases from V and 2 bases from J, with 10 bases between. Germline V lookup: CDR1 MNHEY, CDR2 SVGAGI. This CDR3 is CASSWGVATDTQYF. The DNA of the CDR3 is TGTGCCAGCAGTTGGGGGGTCGCCACAGATACGCAGTATTTT.

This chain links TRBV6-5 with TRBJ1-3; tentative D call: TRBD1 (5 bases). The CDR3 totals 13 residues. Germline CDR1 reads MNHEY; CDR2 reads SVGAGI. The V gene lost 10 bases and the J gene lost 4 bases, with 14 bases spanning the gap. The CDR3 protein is CATGGVGGNTIYF. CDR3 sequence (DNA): TGTGCCACCGGGGGGGTTGGAGGAAACACCATATATTTT.

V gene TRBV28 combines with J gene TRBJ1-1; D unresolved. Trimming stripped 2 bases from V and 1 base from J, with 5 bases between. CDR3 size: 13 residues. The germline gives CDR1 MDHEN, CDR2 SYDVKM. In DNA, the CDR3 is TGTGCCAGCAGTTTACGGCCGAACACTGAAGCTTTCTTT. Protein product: CASSLRPNTEAFF. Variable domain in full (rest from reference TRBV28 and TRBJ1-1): DVKVTQSSRYLVKRTGEKVFLECVQDMDHENMFWYRQDPGLGLRLIYFSYDVKMKEKGDIPEGYSVSREKKERFSLILESASTNQTSMYLCASSLRPNTEAFFGQGTRLTVV.

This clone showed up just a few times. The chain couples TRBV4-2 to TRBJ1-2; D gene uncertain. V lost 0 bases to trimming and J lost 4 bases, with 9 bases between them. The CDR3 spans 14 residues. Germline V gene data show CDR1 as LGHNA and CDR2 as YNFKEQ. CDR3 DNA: TGTGCCAGCAGCCAAGATCGACGGCCCTATGGCTACACCTTC. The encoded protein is CASSQDRRPYGYTF.

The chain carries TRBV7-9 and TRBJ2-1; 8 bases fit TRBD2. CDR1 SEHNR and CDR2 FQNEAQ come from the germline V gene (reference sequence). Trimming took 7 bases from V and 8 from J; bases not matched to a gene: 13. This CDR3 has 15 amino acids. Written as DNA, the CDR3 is TGTGCCAGCACCCACGGGACTAGTTTTCTTCATGAGCAGTTCTTC. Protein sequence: CASTHGTSFLHEQFF.

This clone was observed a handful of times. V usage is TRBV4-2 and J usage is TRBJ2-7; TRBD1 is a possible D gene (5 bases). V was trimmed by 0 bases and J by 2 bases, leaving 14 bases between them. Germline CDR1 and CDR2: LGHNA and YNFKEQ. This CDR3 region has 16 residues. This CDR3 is CASSQDGHPDTYEQYF. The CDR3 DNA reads TGTGCCAGCAGCCAAGACGGACACCCCGACACCTACGAGCAGTACTTC.

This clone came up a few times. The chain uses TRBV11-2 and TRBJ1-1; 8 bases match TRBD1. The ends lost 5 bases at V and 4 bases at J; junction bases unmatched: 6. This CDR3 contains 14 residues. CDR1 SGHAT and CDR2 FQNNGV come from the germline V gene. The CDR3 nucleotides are TGTGCCAGCAGCCGACAGGGGAGCGTCACTGAAGCTTTCTTT. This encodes CASSRQGSVTEAFF. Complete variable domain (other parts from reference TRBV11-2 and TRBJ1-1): EAGVAQSPRYKIIEKRQSVAFWCNPISGHATLYWYQQILGQGPKLLIQFQNNGVVDDSQLPKDRFSAERLKGVDSTLKIQPAKLEDSAVYLCASSRQGSVTEAFFGQGTRLTVV.

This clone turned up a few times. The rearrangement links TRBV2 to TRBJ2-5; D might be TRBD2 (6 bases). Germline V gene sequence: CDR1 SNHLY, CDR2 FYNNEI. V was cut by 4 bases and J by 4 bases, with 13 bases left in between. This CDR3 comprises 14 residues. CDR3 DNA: TGTGCCAGCAGTGGGCAGGGAGGACGAGAGACCCAGTACTTC. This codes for CASSGQGGRETQYF.

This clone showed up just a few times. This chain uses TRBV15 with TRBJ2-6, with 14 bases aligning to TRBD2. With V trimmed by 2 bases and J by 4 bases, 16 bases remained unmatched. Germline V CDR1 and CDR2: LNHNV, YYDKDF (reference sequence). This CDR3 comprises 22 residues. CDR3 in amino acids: CATSRSPGTSGRGGSGANVLTF. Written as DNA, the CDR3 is TGTGCCACCAGCAGATCCCCCGGGACTAGCGGGAGAGGGGGGTCCGGGGCCAACGTCCTGACTTTC.

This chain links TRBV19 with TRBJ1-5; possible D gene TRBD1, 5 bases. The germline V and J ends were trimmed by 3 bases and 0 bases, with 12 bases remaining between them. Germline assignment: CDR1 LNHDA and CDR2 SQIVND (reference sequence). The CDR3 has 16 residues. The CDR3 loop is CASSMGGIISNQPQHF. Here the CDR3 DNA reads TGTGCCAGTAGTATGGGGGGAATTATTAGCAATCAGCCCCAGCATTTT. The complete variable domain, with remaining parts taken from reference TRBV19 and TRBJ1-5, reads DGGITQSPKYLFRKEGQNVTLSCEQNLNHDAMYWYRQDPGQGLRLIYYSQIVNDFQKGDIAEGYSVSREKKESFPLTVTSAQKNPTAFYLCASSMGGIISNQPQHFGDGTRLSIL.

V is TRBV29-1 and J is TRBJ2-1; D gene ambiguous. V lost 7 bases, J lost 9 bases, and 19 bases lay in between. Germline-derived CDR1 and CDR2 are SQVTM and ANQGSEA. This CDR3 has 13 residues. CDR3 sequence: CSDSPAVGPEQFF. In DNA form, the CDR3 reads TGCAGCGACTCCCCCGCGGTCGGACCTGAGCAGTTCTTC.

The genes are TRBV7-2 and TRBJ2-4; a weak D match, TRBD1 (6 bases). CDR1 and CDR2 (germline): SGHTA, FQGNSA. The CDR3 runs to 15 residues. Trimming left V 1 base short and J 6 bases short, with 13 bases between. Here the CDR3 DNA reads TGTGCCAGCAGCTTAGTATACAGGGTGGGAAACATTCAGTACTTC. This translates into CASSLVYRVGNIQYF. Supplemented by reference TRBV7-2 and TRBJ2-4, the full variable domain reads GAGVSQSPSNKVTEKGKDVELRCDPISGHTALYWYRQSLGQGLEFLIYFQGNSAPDKSGLPSDRFSAERTGGSVSTLTIQRTQQEDSAVYLCASSLVYRVGNIQYFGAGTRLSVL.

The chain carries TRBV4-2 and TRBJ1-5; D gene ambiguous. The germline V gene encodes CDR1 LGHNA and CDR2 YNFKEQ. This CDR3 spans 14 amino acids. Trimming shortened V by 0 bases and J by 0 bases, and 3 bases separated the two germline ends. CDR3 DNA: TGTGCCAGCAGCCAAGAGTATAGCAATCAGCCCCAGCATTTT. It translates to CASSQEYSNQPQHF.

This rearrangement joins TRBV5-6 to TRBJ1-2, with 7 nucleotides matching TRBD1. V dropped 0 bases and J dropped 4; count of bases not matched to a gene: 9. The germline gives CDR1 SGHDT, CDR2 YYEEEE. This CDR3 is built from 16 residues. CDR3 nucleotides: TGTGCCAGCAGCTTGGTTGAGGGGGCAAGCTCCTATGGCTACACCTTC. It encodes CASSLVEGASSYGYTF.

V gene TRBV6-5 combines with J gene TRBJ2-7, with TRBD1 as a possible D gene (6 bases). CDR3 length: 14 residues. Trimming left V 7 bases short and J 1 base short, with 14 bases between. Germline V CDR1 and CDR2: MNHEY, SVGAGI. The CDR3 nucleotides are TGTGCCAGCACCAGACGACAGGAGTCCTACGAGCAGTACTTC. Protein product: CASTRRQESYEQYF.

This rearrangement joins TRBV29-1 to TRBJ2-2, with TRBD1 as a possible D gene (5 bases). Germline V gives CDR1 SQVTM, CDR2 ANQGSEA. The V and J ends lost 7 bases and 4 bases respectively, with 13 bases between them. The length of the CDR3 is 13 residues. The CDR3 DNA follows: TGCAGCGCCTCCAGGGCGGTCACCGGGGAGCTGTTTTTT. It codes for CSASRAVTGELFF.

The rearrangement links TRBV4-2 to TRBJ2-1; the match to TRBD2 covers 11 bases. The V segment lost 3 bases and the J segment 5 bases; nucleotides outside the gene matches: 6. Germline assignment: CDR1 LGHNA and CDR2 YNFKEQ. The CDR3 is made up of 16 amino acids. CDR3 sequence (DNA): TGTGCCAGCAGCCAGACGGGACTAGCGGCCGACAATGAGCAGTTCTTC. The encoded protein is CASSQTGLAADNEQFF.

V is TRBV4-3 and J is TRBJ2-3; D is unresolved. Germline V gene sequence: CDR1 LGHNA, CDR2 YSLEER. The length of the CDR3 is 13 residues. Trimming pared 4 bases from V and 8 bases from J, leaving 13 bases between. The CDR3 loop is CASSPRGFGTQYF. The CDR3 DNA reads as TGCGCCAGCAGCCCCCGTGGGTTTGGTACGCAGTATTTT.

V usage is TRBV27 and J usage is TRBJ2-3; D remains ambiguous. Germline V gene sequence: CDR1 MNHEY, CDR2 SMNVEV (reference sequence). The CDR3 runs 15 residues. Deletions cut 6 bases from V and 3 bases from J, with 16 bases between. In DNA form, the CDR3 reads TGTGCCAGCAGCACTGGGTCCGCTGCGACAGATACGCAGTATTTT. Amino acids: CASSTGSAATDTQYF.

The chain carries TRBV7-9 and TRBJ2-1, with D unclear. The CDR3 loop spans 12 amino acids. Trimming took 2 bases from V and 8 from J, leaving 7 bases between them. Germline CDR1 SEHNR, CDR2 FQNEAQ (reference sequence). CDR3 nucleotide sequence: TGTGCCAGCAGCTTATGGGGTCATGAGCAGTTCTTC. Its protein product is CASSLWGHEQFF.

This CDR3 is CASSEGGAGSGEQYF. In DNA, the CDR3 is TGTGCCAGCAGTGAAGGGGGCGCAGGTTCTGGCGAGCAGTACTTC. The rearrangement links TRBV25-1 to TRBJ2-5; D possibly corresponds to TRBD1 (6 bases). The J call may be incorrect, as the DNA end agrees better with TRBJ2-7. The V gene's germline CDR1 is MGHDK and CDR2 SYGVNS. This CDR3 is 15 amino acids long.

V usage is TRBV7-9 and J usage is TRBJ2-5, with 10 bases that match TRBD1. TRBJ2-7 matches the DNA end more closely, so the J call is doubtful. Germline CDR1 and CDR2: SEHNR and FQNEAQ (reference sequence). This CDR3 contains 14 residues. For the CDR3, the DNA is TGTGCCAGCAGCCCCTTGACAGGGGGCTCCGAGCAGTACTTC. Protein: CASSPLTGGSEQYF.

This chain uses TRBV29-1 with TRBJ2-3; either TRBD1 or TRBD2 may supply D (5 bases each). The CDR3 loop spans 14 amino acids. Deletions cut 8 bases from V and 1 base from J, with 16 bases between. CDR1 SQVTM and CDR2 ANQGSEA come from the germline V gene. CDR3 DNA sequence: TGCAGCCTCTCCCGGGACCCCGGCACAGATACGCAGTATTTT. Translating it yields CSLSRDPGTDTQYF.

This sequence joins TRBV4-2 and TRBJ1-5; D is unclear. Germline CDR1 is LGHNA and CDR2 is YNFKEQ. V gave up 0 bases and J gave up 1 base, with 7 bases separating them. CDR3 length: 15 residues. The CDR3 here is CASSQDGESNQPQHF. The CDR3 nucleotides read TGTGCCAGCAGCCAAGATGGGGAGAGCAATCAGCCCCAGCATTTT.

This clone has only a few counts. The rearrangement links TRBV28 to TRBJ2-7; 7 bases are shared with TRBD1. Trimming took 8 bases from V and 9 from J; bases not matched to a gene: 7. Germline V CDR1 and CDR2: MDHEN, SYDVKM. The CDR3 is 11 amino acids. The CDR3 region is CASLYRDRQYF. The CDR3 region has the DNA TGTGCCAGCCTCTACCGGGACAGGCAGTACTTC.

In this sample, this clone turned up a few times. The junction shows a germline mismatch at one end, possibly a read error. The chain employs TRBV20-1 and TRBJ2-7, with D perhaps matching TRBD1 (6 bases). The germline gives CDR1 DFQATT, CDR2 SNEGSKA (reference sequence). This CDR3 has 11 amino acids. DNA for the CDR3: TGCAGTGCAAAGGGGGTATACGGGCAGTACTTC. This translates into CSAKGVYGQYF.

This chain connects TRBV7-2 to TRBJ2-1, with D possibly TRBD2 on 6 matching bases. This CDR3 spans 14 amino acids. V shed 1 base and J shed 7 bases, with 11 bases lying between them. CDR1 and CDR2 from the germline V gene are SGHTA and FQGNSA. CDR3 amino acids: CASSLGGTPNEQFF. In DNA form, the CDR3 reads TGTGCCAGCAGCTTAGGGGGGACTCCAAATGAGCAGTTCTTC.

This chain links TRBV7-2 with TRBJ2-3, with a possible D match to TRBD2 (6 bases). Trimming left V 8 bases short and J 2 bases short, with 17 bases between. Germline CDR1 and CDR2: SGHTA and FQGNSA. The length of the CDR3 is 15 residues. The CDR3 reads CASGLVAVDTDTQYF. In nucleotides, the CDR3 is TGTGCCAGCGGCCTCGTAGCGGTAGACACAGATACGCAGTATTTT.